The 5 T cell receptor beta chains given below trace back to one sample, sequenced in a study of blood T cell repertoires in COVID-19. Sequencing was performed with immunoSEQ multiplex PCR; in TCRdb, only in-frame clones are kept and a portion is missing. This table holds around 170,000 clones, around four fifths found once. Sequencing was done on a sample of PBMCs or T cells enriched from blood (not recorded which). The receptors originated from a woman in her fifties or sixties who had recovered from COVID-19.

This clone showed up just once. The chain links TRBV28 to TRBJ2-7; tentative D call: TRBD2 (5 bases). V dropped 2 bases and J dropped 2 bases, with 10 bases sitting between them. In germline, CDR1 is MDHEN, CDR2 SYDVKM. The CDR3 runs to 14 residues. CDR3 amino acids: CASSLGGKTYEQYF. CDR3 DNA sequence: TGTGCCAGCAGTTTAGGAGGTAAGACCTACGAGCAGTACTTC. Variable domain in full (rest from reference TRBV28 and TRBJ2-7): DVKVTQSSRYLVKRTGEKVFLECVQDMDHENMFWYRQDPGLGLRLIYFSYDVKMKEKGDIPEGYSVSREKKERFSLILESASTNQTSMYLCASSLGGKTYEQYFGPGTRLTVT.

The chain uses TRBV19 and TRBJ1-1; D is ambiguous. Trimming stripped 5 bases from V and 3 bases from J, with 7 bases between. This CDR3 has 12 amino acids. The germline V gene encodes CDR1 LNHDA and CDR2 SQIVND (reference sequence). This CDR3 is CASSSVYTEAFF. The CDR3 DNA sequence: TGTGCCAGTAGTTCGGTATACACTGAAGCTTTCTTT.

The V call is TRBV28, the J call TRBJ1-5; D may be TRBD1 (5 bases). Germline V gene data show CDR1 as MDHEN and CDR2 as SYDVKM. V dropped 2 bases and J dropped 0 bases, with 11 bases sitting between them. This CDR3 is 16 amino acids long. Here the CDR3 DNA reads TGTGCCAGCAGTTTAAGCTGGGGCTATAGCAATCAGCCCCAGCATTTT. Protein: CASSLSWGYSNQPQHF.

The V gene is TRBV3-1 (or the pseudogene TRBV3-2), the J gene TRBJ1-1, with no clear D. V was cut by 7 bases and J by 1 base, with 16 bases left in between. Germline values: CDR1 LGHDT, CDR2 YNNKEL (reference sequence). The CDR3 runs 15 residues. CDR3 protein: CASTSSGRPNTEAFF. The CDR3 DNA reads TGTGCCAGCACCTCAAGCGGGCGTCCGAACACTGAAGCTTTCTTT.

The rearrangement uses TRBV10-3 and TRBJ1-2; maybe TRBD1 (5 bases). The CDR3 has 13 amino acids. V was trimmed by 4 bases and J by 8 bases, leaving 14 bases between them. The V gene's germline CDR1 is ENHRY and CDR2 SYGVKD. The CDR3 DNA sequence: TGTGCCATCAGTGTATTGCCAGGGCAGGGCTACACCTTC. Translation: CAISVLPGQGYTF.